This T cell receptor (beta chain) comes out of a study of blood T cell repertoires in COVID-19. Study-wide background: Sites across the United States, Italy and Spain contributed samples from acute and convalescent COVID-19. Nucleic acid was either cDNA or gDNA, and it came from T cells, B-cell-depleted T cells, or PBMCs.

This CDR3 has 15 amino acids. CDR1 and CDR2 from the germline V gene are MGHRA and YSYEKL. J gave up 2 bases and V 3 bases, and 5 bases lay outside the gene matches. Original methodology: Counts of nucleated cells, estimated from reference gene primer amplification, were obtained. Method: immunoSEQ multiplex PCR; TCRdb's copy keeps in-frame clones and lacks some. V, J and clone size derive from that table, while D and trimming were established from the DNA sequence. The repertoire holds fewer than 30,000 clones, with approximately 80% as singletons. The rearrangement uses TRBV4-1 and TRBJ2-7; 9 bases match TRBD1. This TCR was sampled from a man between 65 and 79 years old with active COVID-19. Sequencing was performed on peripheral blood. CDR3 DNA sequence: TGCGCCAGCAGCCAGGACAGGGGAAAAACCTACGAGCAGTACTTC. Translated: CASSQDRGKTYEQYF.